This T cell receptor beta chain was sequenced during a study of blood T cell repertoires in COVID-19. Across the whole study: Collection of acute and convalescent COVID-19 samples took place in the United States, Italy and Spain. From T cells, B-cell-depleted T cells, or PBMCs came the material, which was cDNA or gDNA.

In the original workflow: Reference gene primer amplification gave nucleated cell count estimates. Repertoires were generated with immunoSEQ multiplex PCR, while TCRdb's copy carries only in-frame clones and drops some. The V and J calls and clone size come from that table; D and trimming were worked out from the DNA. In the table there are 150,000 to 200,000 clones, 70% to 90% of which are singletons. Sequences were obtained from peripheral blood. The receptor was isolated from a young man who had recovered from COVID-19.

The CDR3 bases are TGCGCCAGCAGCTCCATGGACCGGGGGAATGAGCAGTTCTTC. It encodes CASSSMDRGNEQFF. The rearrangement joins TRBV5-1 to TRBJ2-1; TRBD2 is a possible D gene (6 bases). This CDR3 is built from 14 residues. V was pared by 3 bases and J by 7 bases, with 14 bases between. The germline gives CDR1 SGHRS, CDR2 YFSETQ.